This TCR beta chain originates from a study of T cells in Graves' hyperthyroidism and ophthalmopathy. Study conclusions and caveats: The model forecast ophthalmopathy, anticipating it by a median around 6.5 months before onset. In simple terms, a model built on 13 V-J features told ophthalmopathy apart from stable hyperthyroidism.

Amplified TCR beta CDR3 regions came from RNA transcripts. With the HTBI primer set, the TCR CDR3 went through a first round of RT-PCR. TCRdb reprocessed the multiplex PCR reads via MiXCR and lists one record per CDR3 protein. The sample yields 400,000 to 600,000 distinct CDR3 sequences, about 16% seen once. This clonotype was seen only a few times. What it binds is not known. Individuals with ophthalmopathy presented a Clinical Activity Score of at least 3, a NOSPECS grade of at least 4 and a duration under 3 months. Sequencing input: blood. This TCR came from a woman in her 30s with Graves' ophthalmopathy.

The CDR3 nucleotides are TGTGCCAGCAGCCCAGCCCGGACTCTGGTTAACTATGGCTACACCTTC. Translating gives CASSPARTLVNYGYTF. The gene calls are TRBV7-4 and TRBJ1-2; no clear D. Germline CDR1 reads SGHVT; CDR2 reads SQSDAQ. CDR3 size: 16 residues. Trimming cost V 5 bases and J 1 base, with 17 bases left between them.